Shown below are 30 T cell receptor beta chains from a single sample sequenced in a study of PD-L1 blockade in urothelial cancer. The assay was immunoSEQ multiplex PCR, and TCRdb's table has in-frame clones only and misses some. The profile shows about 76,000 clones, around 90% of them singletons. This sample's time point: pretreatment peripheral blood. The sample here was PBMCs, taken around atezolizumab (anti-PD-L1) treatment. All receptors derive from a man between 65 and 85 years old with urothelial cancer.

The J gene is TRBJ2-7, the V gene TRBV5-1; 8 bases map to TRBD2. Looked up from germline, CDR1 is SGHRS and CDR2 is YFSETQ. This CDR3 contains 13 residues. V dropped 4 bases and J dropped 4; count of bases not matched to a gene: 4. The CDR3 DNA reads as TGCGCCAGCAGCCGGGAGGGCCGGTACGAGCAGTACTTC. Its protein is CASSREGRYEQYF.

The chain has TRBV25-1 and TRBJ1-2; tentative D call: TRBD1 (5 bases). Germline V lookup: CDR1 MGHDK, CDR2 SYGVNS. The CDR3 is 13 residues long. V lost 2 bases and J 7 bases, leaving 11 bases between the germline ends. CDR3 sequence (DNA): TGTGCCAGCAGTGAAAGGGGCTTCGGTGGCTACACCTTC. The encoded protein is CASSERGFGGYTF.

The J gene is TRBJ1-1, the V gene TRBV6-6; D perhaps matches TRBD1 (5 bases). V lost 6 bases to trimming and J lost 11 bases, with 22 bases between them. CDR3 size: 14 residues. Germline CDR1 is MNHNY and CDR2 is SVGAGI (reference sequence). The CDR3 DNA sequence: TGTGCCAGCAGAGACCCTGGGGGAGGAGGGTTCGCTTTCTTT. It is translated as CASRDPGGGGFAFF.

The chain uses TRBV6-1 and TRBJ1-2; D uncertain. This CDR3 contains 15 residues. Germline-derived CDR1 and CDR2 are MNHNS and SASEGT. V was cut by 6 bases and J by 5 bases, with 19 bases left in between. The CDR3 is CASSPGETSRYGYTF. CDR3 bases: TGTGCCAGCAGCCCCGGAGAAACATCCCGGTATGGCTACACCTTC.

J is TRBJ2-3 and V is TRBV7-7; no definite D call. CDR3 length: 14 amino acids. Germline CDR1 SSHAT, CDR2 FNYEAQ (reference sequence). Trimming shortened V by 2 bases and J by 1 base, and 7 bases separated the two germline ends. CDR3: CASSLLGGTDTQYF. In DNA, the CDR3 is TGTGCCAGCAGCTTACTAGGAGGCACAGATACGCAGTATTTT.

The V and J genes are TRBV7-6 and TRBJ1-1, with D unclear. The CDR3 spans 13 residues. V gave up 5 bases and J gave up 0 bases, with 7 bases separating them. The V gene's germline CDR1 is SGHVS and CDR2 FNYEAQ. The CDR3 protein is CASSADLNTEAFF. CDR3 nucleotides: TGTGCCAGCAGCGCGGATCTGAACACTGAAGCTTTCTTT.

This clone appeared once. The chain recombines TRBV7-9 with TRBJ2-7, with 7 bases lining up with TRBD2. Germline assignment: CDR1 SEHNR and CDR2 FQNEAQ (reference sequence). This CDR3 has 14 amino acids. V lost 0 bases to trimming and J lost 2 bases; unmatched junction nucleotides: 1. CDR3 sequence reads: CASSLAGRAYEQYF. In DNA, the CDR3 is TGTGCCAGCAGCTTAGCAGGGAGGGCCTACGAGCAGTACTTC. Looking up the rest from reference TRBV7-9 and TRBJ2-7 gives the full variable domain: DTGVSQNPRHKITKRGQNVTFRCDPISEHNRLYWYRQTLGQGPEFLTYFQNEAQLEKSRLLSDRFSAERPKGSFSTLEIQRTEQGDSAMYLCASSLAGRAYEQYFGPGTRLTVT.

The genes are TRBV7-7 and TRBJ2-1; 7 positions agree with TRBD2. This CDR3 spans 13 amino acids. The J segment lost 10 bases and the V segment lost 4 bases, leaving 7 bases of the junction unmatched. Germline assignment: CDR1 SSHAT and CDR2 FNYEAQ (reference sequence). CDR3 amino acids: CASSSLAVGEQFF. CDR3 coding DNA: TGTGCCAGCAGCTCCCTAGCGGTCGGGGAGCAGTTCTTC.

CDR3 residues: CAWSVSAFAKNIQYF. The CDR3 nucleotides are TGTGCCTGGAGTGTGAGCGCCTTCGCCAAAAACATTCAGTACTTC. The chain employs TRBV30 and TRBJ2-4, with D unresolved. The germline gives CDR1 GTSNPN, CDR2 SVGIG (reference sequence). The length of the CDR3 is 15 residues. The V end lost 0 bases, the J end lost 1 base, and 10 bases lay between the germline ends.

This chain links TRBV15 with TRBJ2-5; 8 positions agree with TRBD2. Per germline, CDR1 LNHNV and CDR2 YYDKDF (reference sequence). Germline trimming cut 1 base from V and 4 bases from J; bases unmatched to any gene: 5. CDR3 length: 15 amino acids. The CDR3 loop reads CATSRVKTSAETQYF. The DNA of the CDR3 is TGTGCCACCAGCAGAGTTAAGACTAGCGCAGAGACCCAGTACTTC.

The rearrangement joins TRBV11-2 to TRBJ1-5; 7 bases fit TRBD1. The CDR3 has 14 residues. V trimming: 5 bases; J trimming: 4 bases; junction bases outside the gene matches: 5. In germline, CDR1 is SGHAT, CDR2 FQNNGV. CDR3 coding DNA: TGTGCCAGCAGCGTCTCACAGGGGAATCAGCCCCAGCATTTT. It codes for CASSVSQGNQPQHF.

The V call is TRBV18, the J call TRBJ2-6; D remains ambiguous. CDR3 length equals 14 residues. CDR1 and CDR2 (germline): KGHSH, LQKENI. V lost 0 bases and J 4 bases, leaving 4 bases between the germline ends. This CDR3 is CASSPPGGANVLTF. The CDR3 bases are TGTGCCAGCTCACCACCGGGCGGGGCCAACGTCCTGACTTTC.

This clone was counted once. V is TRBV25-1 and J is TRBJ1-3; D is perhaps TRBD1 (6 bases). Trimming removed 6 bases from V and 3 bases from J, with 12 bases in between. The CDR3 is 14 residues long. CDR1 is MGHDK, CDR2 SYGVNS, per germline. DNA for the CDR3: TGTGCCAGCAGCCAACCAGGGGTTGGAAACACCATATATTTT. Translated: CASSQPGVGNTIYF.

The chain recombines TRBV7-6 with TRBJ2-1, with D uncertain. V was trimmed by 8 bases and J by 2 bases, leaving 10 bases between them. The CDR3 sequence is 13 residues long. In germline, CDR1 is SGHVS, CDR2 FNYEAQ. For the CDR3, the DNA is TGTGCCAGCGGGCTCCGAACCTACAATGAGCAGTTCTTC. As protein: CASGLRTYNEQFF.

The chain carries TRBV18 and TRBJ1-1; TRBD1 matches 7 bases. J gave up 4 bases and V 3 bases, and 5 bases lay outside the gene matches. Germline V gene lookup returns CDR1 KGHSH and CDR2 LQKENI. The CDR3 has 14 amino acids. The CDR3 spells CASSPDRVSTEAFF. CDR3 DNA sequence: TGTGCCAGCTCACCCGACAGGGTGTCCACTGAAGCTTTCTTT.

This clone appeared once. The rearrangement uses TRBV29-1 and TRBJ2-4, with D possibly matching TRBD1 (7 bases). This CDR3 spans 15 amino acids. The V gene's germline CDR1 is SQVTM and CDR2 ANQGSEA. V was pared by 6 bases and J by 3 bases, with 18 bases between. The CDR3 nucleotides read TGCAGCGTGGCGCCCGGAGGGGGCAGCAAAAACATTCAGTACTTC. This sequence encodes CSVAPGGGSKNIQYF.

CDR3 loop: CASSLAAGVPNNEQFF. The CDR3 coding sequence is TGTGCCAGCAGCTTAGCGGCCGGAGTGCCAAACAATGAGCAGTTCTTC. The chain joins TRBV7-2 to TRBJ2-1; D call uncertain. Trimming stripped 0 bases from V and 5 bases from J, with 14 bases between. Germline V gene lookup returns CDR1 SGHTA and CDR2 FQGNSA. The CDR3 has 16 amino acids. Full variable domain (outside the CDR3, taken from reference TRBV7-2 and TRBJ2-1): GAGVSQSPSNKVTEKGKDVELRCDPISGHTALYWYRQSLGQGLEFLIYFQGNSAPDKSGLPSDRFSAERTGGSVSTLTIQRTQQEDSAVYLCASSLAAGVPNNEQFFGPGTRLTVL.

V and J are TRBV7-3 and TRBJ2-2; D is possibly TRBD1 (6 bases). The CDR3 runs to 12 residues. The ends were cut back, 4 bases at V and 8 bases at J, with 8 bases in the middle. Germline CDR1 SGHTA, CDR2 FQGTGA. In nucleotides, the CDR3 is TGTGCCAGCAGCTACGACAGGGGGGAGCTGTTTTTT. As protein: CASSYDRGELFF.

The count of this clone is one. The rearrangement uses TRBV4-2 and TRBJ2-7; 8 bases line up with TRBD2. CDR3 length equals 16 residues. CDR1 and CDR2 (germline): LGHNA, YNFKEQ. With V trimmed by 3 bases and J by 4 bases, 11 bases remained unmatched. The chain's CDR3 is CASSQRVNSGSYEQYF. CDR3 nucleotides: TGTGCCAGCAGCCAGAGGGTAAACAGCGGGAGTTACGAGCAGTACTTC.

As regards this clone: A read error may produce the germline difference seen at one junction end. The V call is TRBV5-8, the J call TRBJ2-7, with 9 bases aligning to TRBD1. Germline CDR1 and CDR2: SGHTS and YDEGEE. The length of the CDR3 is 12 residues. The CDR3 bases are TGTGCCAGCAGCGCGACGGGAGGACAGGGGCACTTC. Its protein is CASSATGGQGHF. Based on the CDR3 plus reference TRBV5-8 and TRBJ2-7, the full variable domain is EAGVTQSPTHLIKTRGQQATLRCSPISGHTSVYWYQQALGLGLQFLLWYDEGEERNRGNFPPRFSGRQFPNYSSELNVNALELEDSALYLCASSATGGQGHFGPGTRLTVT.

The J gene is TRBJ1-5, the V gene TRBV7-2, with 9 bases identical to TRBD1. Trimming cost V 3 bases and J 7 bases; bases outside gene matches: 13. The CDR3 spans 17 residues. CDR1 is SGHTA and CDR2 is FQGNSA in the germline V gene. The CDR3 here is CASSFEIGTGREQPQHF. CDR3 bases: TGTGCCAGCAGCTTCGAAATTGGGACAGGGCGGGAACAGCCCCAGCATTTT.

This clone showed up just a few times. V and J are TRBV5-5 and TRBJ1-3; D is undetermined. This CDR3 has 18 amino acids. Looked up from germline, CDR1 is SGHKS and CDR2 is YYEKEE (reference sequence). Trimming stripped 0 bases from V and 0 bases from J, with 16 bases between. The CDR3 protein is CASSLGAGNSRSGNTIYF. For the CDR3, the DNA is TGTGCCAGCAGCTTGGGAGCCGGAAACAGCCGCTCTGGAAACACCATATATTTT.

This clone was seen a handful of times. V gene TRBV7-3 combines with J gene TRBJ2-7; possible D gene TRBD2, 5 bases. Germline V gene sequence: CDR1 SGHTA, CDR2 FQGTGA. V was cut by 6 bases and J by 2 bases, with 14 bases left in between. This CDR3 has 14 residues. CDR3: CASSLHPGTYEQYF. The CDR3 DNA sequence: TGTGCCAGCAGTTTACATCCGGGAACCTACGAGCAGTACTTC.

The chain is built from TRBV6-1 and TRBJ2-7; 8 bases map to TRBD1. The ends lost 4 bases at V and 6 bases at J; junction bases unmatched: 5. Germline CDR1 reads MNHNS; CDR2 reads SASEGT. The CDR3 spans 13 residues. Here the CDR3 reads CASSGGQGGEQYF. The CDR3 DNA follows: TGTGCCAGCAGTGGCGGACAGGGAGGCGAGCAGTACTTC.

This clone was found once. The chain is built from TRBV19 and TRBJ2-5, with 12 bases aligning to TRBD2. The CDR3 runs 17 residues. J gave up 2 bases and V 4 bases, and 8 bases lay outside the gene matches. Germline loops: CDR1 LNHDA, CDR2 SQIVND (reference sequence). CDR3 protein: CASSKGTSGRTQETQYF. Here the CDR3 DNA reads TGTGCCAGTAGTAAGGGGACTAGCGGGCGAACACAAGAGACCCAGTACTTC.

This chain joins TRBV19 and TRBJ2-1, with 10 bases matching TRBD2. The CDR3 totals 15 residues. Per germline, CDR1 LNHDA and CDR2 SQIVND (reference sequence). With 9 bases clipped from V and 9 bases from J, the junction kept 14 bases outside the gene matches. The CDR3 DNA reads TGTGCCAGCCACCCGGGACTAGCGAATGTGGCTGAGCAGTTCTTC. Translating gives CASHPGLANVAEQFF.

This clone was observed a few times. V gene TRBV5-1 combines with J gene TRBJ2-2; D unclear. Germline-derived CDR1 and CDR2 are SGHRS and YFSETQ. Trimming shortened V by 0 bases and J by 6 bases, and 12 bases separated the two germline ends. This CDR3 comprises 15 residues. The CDR3 DNA sequence: TGCGCCAGCAGCTTGGCCCTTTCTGTCGCCGGGGAGCTGTTTTTT. Its protein is CASSLALSVAGELFF. The full variable domain, rest sourced from reference TRBV5-1 and TRBJ2-2, is KAGVTQTPRYLIKTRGQQVTLSCSPISGHRSVSWYQQTPGQGLQFLFEYFSETQRNKGNFPGRFSGRQFSNSRSEMNVSTLELGDSALYLCASSLALSVAGELFFGEGSRLTVL.

The V gene is TRBV19, the J gene TRBJ1-4; 10 bases line up with TRBD1. Trimming took 5 bases from V and 7 from J; bases not matched to a gene: 7. The CDR3 has 15 amino acids. Germline V gene data show CDR1 as LNHDA and CDR2 as SQIVND (reference sequence). This chain's CDR3 is CASSPRTGGGEKLFF. The CDR3 bases are TGTGCCAGTAGTCCCAGGACAGGGGGAGGTGAAAAACTGTTTTTT.

The chain couples TRBV5-1 to TRBJ2-3, with no clear D. CDR1 is SGHRS and CDR2 is YFSETQ in the germline V gene. V was clipped by 1 base and J by 6 bases, with 15 bases between them. The CDR3 has 15 residues. The CDR3 region is CASSLWQARPDTQYF. CDR3 nucleotides: TGCGCCAGCAGCTTGTGGCAGGCCCGGCCGGATACGCAGTATTTT. The full variable domain, its missing parts supplied by reference TRBV5-1 and TRBJ2-3, is KAGVTQTPRYLIKTRGQQVTLSCSPISGHRSVSWYQQTPGQGLQFLFEYFSETQRNKGNFPGRFSGRQFSNSRSEMNVSTLELGDSALYLCASSLWQARPDTQYFGPGTRLTVL.

The chain recombines TRBV20-1 with TRBJ1-2; D is unclear. Germline V gives CDR1 DFQATT, CDR2 SNEGSKA (reference sequence). V was shortened by 5 bases and J by 2 bases, with 6 bases between the two germline ends. The CDR3 spans 11 residues. The DNA of the CDR3 is TGCAGTGCTGGGGAGAACTATGGCTACACCTTC. Protein sequence: CSAGENYGYTF.